These 22 T cell receptor beta chains share one sample of origin, sequenced in a study of human T cells and chemical hapten exposure. MiXCR was run by TCRdb on the RACE reads, yielding one entry per CDR3 protein. The sample holds tens of thousands of distinct CDR3 sequences, approximately 6.7% seen once. Time point in this sample: pre-sensitization, week 0. Treatment denoted: therapeutic diphenylcyclopropenone sensitization with weekly scalp DPC. The specimen comprised whole blood, sampled in connection with sensitization to the hapten diphenylcyclopropenone (DPC). The receptors come from a woman between 25 and 40 years old with alopecia areata. Some clones in this sample may be carry-over from other donors' samples.

This clonotype was seen many times. The chain employs TRBV7-3 and TRBJ2-3, with D possibly matching TRBD1 (6 bases). Germline V lookup: CDR1 SGHTA, CDR2 FQGTGA. V was shortened by 1 base and J by 3 bases, with 8 bases between the two germline ends. The CDR3 extends over 14 amino acids. Here the CDR3 reads CASSLNTGTDTQYF. The CDR3 nucleotides are TGTGCCAGCAGCTTAAATACAGGGACAGATACGCAGTATTTT.

The chain has TRBV5-6 and TRBJ1-2; 9 bases match TRBD1. Germline assignment: CDR1 SGHDT and CDR2 YYEEEE. Germline trimming cut 1 base from V and 4 bases from J; bases unmatched to any gene: 8. This CDR3 comprises 16 residues. In DNA form, the CDR3 reads TGTGCCAGCAGCTTGCCCACTCCGGGACAGGGCTATGGCTACACCTTC. Amino acids: CASSLPTPGQGYGYTF.

This sequence joins TRBV11-2 and TRBJ2-4, with D perhaps matching TRBD1 (6 bases). Trimming took 1 base from V and 6 from J, leaving 19 bases between them. Germline CDR1 SGHAT, CDR2 FQNNGV. The CDR3 runs 17 residues. The CDR3 nucleotides are TGTGCCAGCAGCTTAGCTGGTGGGGGCTCAAAGGGAAACATTCAGTACTTC. It translates to CASSLAGGGSKGNIQYF. The whole variable domain, filled in from reference TRBV11-2 and TRBJ2-4, reads EAGVAQSPRYKIIEKRQSVAFWCNPISGHATLYWYQQILGQGPKLLIQFQNNGVVDDSQLPKDRFSAERLKGVDSTLKIQPAKLEDSAVYLCASSLAGGGSKGNIQYFGAGTRLSVL.

This clonotype showed up many times. The genes are TRBV10-3 and TRBJ2-1, with TRBD1 matching over 7 bases. Per the germline V gene, CDR1 is ENHRY and CDR2 is SYGVKD. This CDR3 spans 16 amino acids. The J segment lost 7 bases and the V segment lost 4 bases, leaving 13 bases of the junction unmatched. This chain's CDR3 is CAISGALTGKGNEQFF. The DNA of the CDR3 is TGTGCCATCAGTGGGGCTTTGACAGGGAAAGGGAATGAGCAGTTCTTC.

This clonotype was detected many times. This chain uses TRBV29-1 with TRBJ1-1; maybe TRBD1 (5 bases). The CDR3 has 11 residues. The germline V gene encodes CDR1 SQVTM and CDR2 ANQGSEA. V lost 7 bases to trimming and J lost 4 bases, with 10 bases between them. The chain's CDR3 is CSGTRGTEAFF. CDR3 DNA sequence: TGCAGCGGAACGAGGGGCACTGAAGCTTTCTTT. Drawing the rest from reference TRBV29-1 and TRBJ1-1, the complete variable domain is SAVISQKPSRDICQRGTSLTIQCQVDSQVTMMFWYRQQPGQSLTLIATANQGSEATYESGFVIDKFPISRPNLTFSTLTVSNMSPEDSSIYLCSGTRGTEAFFGQGTRLTVV.

J is TRBJ2-5 and V is TRBV4-1; TRBD1 is a possible D gene (5 bases). Germline-derived CDR1 and CDR2 are MGHRA and YSYEKL. The CDR3 is made up of 14 amino acids. With 1 base removed from V and 0 bases from J, the gap between germline ends came to 6 bases. The CDR3 DNA reads TGCGCCAGCAGCCAAGGACAGAACCAAGAGACCCAGTACTTC. Translation: CASSQGQNQETQYF.

This clonotype came up many times. This chain links TRBV29-1 with TRBJ2-7; weak D call: TRBD1 (8 bases). This CDR3 spans 15 amino acids. The germline CDR1 and CDR2 sequences are SQVTM and ANQGSEA. Trimming shortened V by 6 bases and J by 2 bases, and 20 bases separated the two germline ends. The CDR3 region has the DNA TGCAGCGTGTTCCATTGGACAGGGACTACCTACGAGCAGTACTTC. Translation gives CSVFHWTGTTYEQYF.

In this sample, this clonotype turned up many times. The chain links TRBV3-1 to TRBJ2-2; 10 bases map to TRBD1. CDR3 length: 14 amino acids. Germline V CDR1 and CDR2: LGHDT, YNNKEL (reference sequence). The J segment lost 5 bases and the V segment lost 4 bases, leaving 1 base of the junction unmatched. The CDR3 loop reads CASSLGQGTGELFF. In DNA form, the CDR3 reads TGTGCCAGCAGCCTGGGACAGGGGACCGGGGAGCTGTTTTTT. Based on the CDR3 plus reference TRBV3-1 and TRBJ2-2, the full variable domain is DTAVSQTPKYLVTQMGNDKSIKCEQNLGHDTMYWYKQDSKKFLKIMFSYNNKELIINETVPNRFSPKSPDKAHLNLHINSLELGDSAVYFCASSLGQGTGELFFGEGSRLTVL.

This clonotype was detected ten times or more. The chain carries TRBV2 and TRBJ1-6; perhaps TRBD1 as D (5 bases). The CDR3 consists of 14 residues. Germline V gene lookup returns CDR1 SNHLY and CDR2 FYNNEI. V lost 5 bases to trimming and J lost 9 bases, with 14 bases between them. CDR3 coding DNA: TGTGCCAGCAGTTCAGGGAATAGTGGTTCACCCCTCCACTTT. Amino acid sequence: CASSSGNSGSPLHF.

Of note for this clonotype: This may be a read error, as it is one base from a much larger clone. The V and J genes are TRBV19 and TRBJ2-1, with 11 bases that match TRBD1. The CDR3 covers 17 residues. Germline CDR1 reads LNHDA; CDR2 reads SQIVND (reference sequence). CDR3 nucleotides: TGTGCCGGTAGTAAGGGGCCGGGACAGGGGGTATACAATGAGCAGTTCTTC. The encoded protein is CAGSKGPGQGVYNEQFF.

Many counts were recorded for this clonotype. The CDR3 carries no conserved terminal phenylalanine or tryptophan, so it likely arises from a read error. It is unclear where the CDR3 begins or ends on the DNA, so no DNA is shown, and the CDR3 is as TCRdb lists it. This chain joins TRBV10-3 and TRBJ1-1; TRBD1 was called by the table and not checked on the DNA. The CDR3 totals 9 residues, both ends included. Germline V CDR1 and CDR2: ENHRY, SYGVKD. CDR3 residues: CAISARGSY.

As concerns this clonotype: The junction departs from the called germline gene at one end, perhaps through a read error. This sequence joins TRBV14 and TRBJ1-2; tentative D call: TRBD1 (6 bases). CDR3 length equals 12 residues. Looked up from germline, CDR1 is SGHDN and CDR2 is FVKESK. CDR3 sequence reads: CASSPGTYGDTF. The CDR3 bases are TGTGCCAGCAGTCCCGGGACATATGGCGACACCTTC.

Many counts were recorded for this clonotype. The chain links TRBV6-5 to TRBJ2-7, with a weak D call TRBD2 (6 bases). This CDR3 comprises 12 residues. The V and J ends lost 8 bases and 5 bases respectively, with 13 bases between them. The germline V gene has CDR1 MNHEY and CDR2 SVGAGI. The CDR3, as DNA: TGTGCCAGCCGGGGGTTTTCGAACGAGCAGTACTTC. Translating it yields CASRGFSNEQYF.

This CDR3 is CSARRGVGEQYF. The CDR3 bases are TGCAGTGCTCGCAGGGGAGTAGGAGAGCAGTACTTC. J is TRBJ2-7 and V is TRBV20-1; D is possibly TRBD1 (6 bases). The ends were cut back, 5 bases at V and 7 bases at J, with 15 bases in the middle. Germline CDR1 reads DFQATT; CDR2 reads SNEGSKA (reference sequence). CDR3 length: 12 residues.

This clonotype was recorded at least ten times. V is TRBV29-1 and J is TRBJ2-7, with 9 bases lining up with TRBD1. Trimming took 8 bases from V and 3 from J; bases not matched to a gene: 14. The V gene's germline CDR1 is SQVTM and CDR2 ANQGSEA. This CDR3 has 15 residues. The CDR3 sequence is CSSEGQGKLVYEQYF. DNA for the CDR3: TGCAGCTCGGAGGGACAGGGAAAATTGGTCTACGAGCAGTACTTC.

This clonotype appeared a few times. V gene TRBV2 combines with J gene TRBJ1-5; D might be TRBD1 (6 bases). The ends were cut back, 6 bases at V and 3 bases at J, with 12 bases in the middle. The CDR3 spans 14 residues. The germline CDR1 and CDR2 sequences are SNHLY and FYNNEI. The chain's CDR3 is CASSPRQDNQPQHF. CDR3 DNA sequence: TGTGCCAGCAGCCCTAGACAGGACAATCAGCCCCAGCATTTT.

This clonotype was detected a few times. The genes are TRBV10-3 and TRBJ2-3; 10 bases line up with TRBD2. The trim removed 2 bases at V and 1 base at J, leaving 3 bases unmatched. The CDR3 length is 16 residues. CDR1 is ENHRY, CDR2 SYGVKD, per germline. The CDR3 DNA reads as TGTGCCATCAGTGAGGGGCTAGCGGGGGGCACAGATACGCAGTATTTT. Residues: CAISEGLAGGTDTQYF.

This clonotype was recorded at least ten times. The V and J genes are TRBV12-3 or TRBV12-4 and TRBJ1-5; D is unresolved. The CDR3 contains 13 residues. The V gene lost 1 base and the J gene lost 5 bases, with 6 bases spanning the gap. This CDR3 reads CASSLGAYQPQHF. The CDR3 region has the DNA TGTGCCAGCAGTTTAGGGGCCTATCAGCCCCAGCATTTT.

This clonotype has just a few counts. CDR3 bases: TGTGCCAGCAGGGGTGACAGGGCCGGGGACTATGGCTACACCTTC. It encodes CASRGDRAGDYGYTF. The chain combines TRBV2 with TRBJ1-2; the match to TRBD1 covers 7 bases. Germline V gene sequence: CDR1 SNHLY, CDR2 FYNNEI. This CDR3 has 15 amino acids. V was clipped by 6 bases and J by 3 bases; unmatched bases: 10.

Many counts were recorded for this clonotype. CDR3 coding DNA: TGTGCCAGCTCACCACCGGCGGGGGTTCACACAGATACGCAGTATTTT. Translated, it gives CASSPPAGVHTDTQYF. The gene calls are TRBV18 and TRBJ2-3; 7 nucleotides line up with TRBD2. Germline CDR1 and CDR2: KGHSH and LQKENI. V gave up 0 bases and J gave up 2 bases; unmatched junction bases: 5. The CDR3 is 16 amino acids. Combining the CDR3 with reference TRBV18 and TRBJ2-3 gives the whole variable domain NAGVMQNPRHLVRRRGQEARLRCSPMKGHSHVYWYRQLPEEGLKFMVYLQKENIIDESGMPKERFSAEFPKEGPSILRIQQVVRGDSAAYFCASSPPAGVHTDTQYFGPGTRLTVL.

Ten or more counts support this clonotype. The chain is built from TRBV11-2 and TRBJ2-7; 10 positions agree with TRBD1. V lost 1 base and J lost 5; bases outside the gene matches: 2. From germline, CDR1 is SGHAT and CDR2 FQNNGV. This CDR3 is 14 amino acids long. Here the CDR3 DNA reads TGTGCCAGCAGCTTAGTTGGGACAGGGGACGAGCAGTACTTC. Amino acids: CASSLVGTGDEQYF.

At least ten counts were recorded for this clonotype. The chain recombines TRBV29-1 with TRBJ1-1; no clear D. This CDR3 has 13 amino acids. The germline gives CDR1 SQVTM, CDR2 ANQGSEA. The V and J ends lost 6 bases and 0 bases respectively, with 11 bases between them. CDR3 in DNA: TGCAGCGTAGGGCGTGGACTGAACACTGAAGCTTTCTTT. Its translation: CSVGRGLNTEAFF. Based on the CDR3 plus reference TRBV29-1 and TRBJ1-1, the full variable domain is SAVISQKPSRDICQRGTSLTIQCQVDSQVTMMFWYRQQPGQSLTLIATANQGSEATYESGFVIDKFPISRPNLTFSTLTVSNMSPEDSSIYLCSVGRGLNTEAFFGQGTRLTVV.